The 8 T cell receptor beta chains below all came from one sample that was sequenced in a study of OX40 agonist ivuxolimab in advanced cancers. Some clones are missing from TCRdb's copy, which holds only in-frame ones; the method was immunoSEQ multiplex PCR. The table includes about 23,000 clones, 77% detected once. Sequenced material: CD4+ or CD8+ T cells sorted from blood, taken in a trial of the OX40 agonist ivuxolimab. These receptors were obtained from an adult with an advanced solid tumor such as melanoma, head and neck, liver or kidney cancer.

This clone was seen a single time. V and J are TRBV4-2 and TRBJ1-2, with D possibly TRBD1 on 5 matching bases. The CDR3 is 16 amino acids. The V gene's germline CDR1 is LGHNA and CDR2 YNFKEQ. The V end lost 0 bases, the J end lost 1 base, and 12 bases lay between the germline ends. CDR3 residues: CASSQEFDSINYGYTF. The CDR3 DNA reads TGTGCCAGCAGCCAAGAATTCGACAGCATTAACTATGGCTACACCTTC.

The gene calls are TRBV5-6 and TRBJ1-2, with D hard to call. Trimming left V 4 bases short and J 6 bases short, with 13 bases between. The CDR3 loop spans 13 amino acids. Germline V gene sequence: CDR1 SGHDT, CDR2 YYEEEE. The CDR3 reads CASSRGLLDGYTF. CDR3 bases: TGTGCCAGCAGCCGAGGGCTTTTGGATGGCTACACCTTC.

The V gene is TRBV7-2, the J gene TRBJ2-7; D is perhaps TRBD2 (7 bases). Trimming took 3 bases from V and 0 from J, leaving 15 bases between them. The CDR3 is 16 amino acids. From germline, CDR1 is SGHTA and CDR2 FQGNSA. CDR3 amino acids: CASSFWSRGPSYEQYF. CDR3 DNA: TGTGCCAGCAGCTTCTGGTCGCGGGGGCCCTCCTACGAGCAGTACTTC.

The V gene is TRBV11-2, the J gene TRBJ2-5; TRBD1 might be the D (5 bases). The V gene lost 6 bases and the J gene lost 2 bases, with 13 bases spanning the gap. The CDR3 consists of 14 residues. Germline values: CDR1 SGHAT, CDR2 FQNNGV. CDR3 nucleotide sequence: TGTGCCAGCAGTCTTTGGGCAGGGCAAGAGACCCAGTACTTC. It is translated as CASSLWAGQETQYF. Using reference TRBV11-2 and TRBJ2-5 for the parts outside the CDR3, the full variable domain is EAGVAQSPRYKIIEKRQSVAFWCNPISGHATLYWYQQILGQGPKLLIQFQNNGVVDDSQLPKDRFSAERLKGVDSTLKIQPAKLEDSAVYLCASSLWAGQETQYFGPGTRLLVL.

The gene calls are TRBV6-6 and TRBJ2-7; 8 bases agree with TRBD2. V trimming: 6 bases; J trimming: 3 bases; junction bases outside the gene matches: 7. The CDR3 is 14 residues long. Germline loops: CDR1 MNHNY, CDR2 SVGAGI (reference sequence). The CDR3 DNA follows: TGTGCCAGCAGACCAACGGGGGGGTTCTACGAGCAGTACTTC. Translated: CASRPTGGFYEQYF.

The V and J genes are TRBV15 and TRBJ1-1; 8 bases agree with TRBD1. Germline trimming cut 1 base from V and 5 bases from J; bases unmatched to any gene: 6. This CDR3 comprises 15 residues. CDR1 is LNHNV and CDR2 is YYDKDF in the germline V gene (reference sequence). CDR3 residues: CATSRGQGAETEAFF. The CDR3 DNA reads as TGTGCCACCAGCAGAGGCCAGGGGGCCGAAACTGAAGCTTTCTTT.

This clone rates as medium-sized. The CDR3 nucleotides read TGTGCCAGCAGGCGGGGGGAAGAGACCCAGTACTTC. Protein product: CASRRGEETQYF. This chain uses TRBV4-2 with TRBJ2-5; 8 bases match TRBD2. V gave up 6 bases and J gave up 3 bases; unmatched junction bases: 0. In germline, CDR1 is LGHNA, CDR2 YNFKEQ. The CDR3 is made up of 12 amino acids.

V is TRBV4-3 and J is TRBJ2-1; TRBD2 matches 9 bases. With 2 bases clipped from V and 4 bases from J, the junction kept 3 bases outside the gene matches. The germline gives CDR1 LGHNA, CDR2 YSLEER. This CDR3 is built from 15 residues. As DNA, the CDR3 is TGCGCCAGCAGCCAATCTAGCGGGGATTACAATGAGCAGTTCTTC. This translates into CASSQSSGDYNEQFF.